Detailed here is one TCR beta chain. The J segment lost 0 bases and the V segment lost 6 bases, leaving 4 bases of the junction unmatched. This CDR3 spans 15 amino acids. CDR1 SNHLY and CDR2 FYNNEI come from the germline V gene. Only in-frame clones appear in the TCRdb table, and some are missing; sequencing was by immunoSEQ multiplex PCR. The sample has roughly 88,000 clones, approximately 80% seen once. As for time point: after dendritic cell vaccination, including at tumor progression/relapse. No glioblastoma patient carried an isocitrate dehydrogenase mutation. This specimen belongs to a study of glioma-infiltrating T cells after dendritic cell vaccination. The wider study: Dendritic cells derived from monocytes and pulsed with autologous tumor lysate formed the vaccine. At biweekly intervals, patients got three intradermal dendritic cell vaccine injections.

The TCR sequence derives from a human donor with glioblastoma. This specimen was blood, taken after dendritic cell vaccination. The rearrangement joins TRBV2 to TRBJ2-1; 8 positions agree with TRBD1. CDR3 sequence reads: CASRLGQGSYNEQFF. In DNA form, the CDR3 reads TGTGCCAGCAGACTTGGACAGGGCTCCTACAATGAGCAGTTCTTC.